The 13 T cell receptor beta chains reported below all come from one sample, sequenced in a study of blood T cells in healthy people across ages (dated by TCRdb to the mid-2010s). The receptor library was made with 5' RACE. Instrument on record: Illumina HiSeq 2500. A second 7 to 11 cycle PCR used a sample-barcoded 5' primer and a J-beta primer mix. TCRdb trimmed the raw reads at Q25, called clones with MiXCR and kept productive beta chains. Entries are consolidated by CDR3 protein sequence, retaining the most common genes and DNA. Recorded for this sample are about 380,000 distinct CDR3 sequences; about 52% of them occurred a single time. The top ten hold approximately 51% of the sample. The sequencing sample was made of blood. These receptors came from a man in his 60s in good health.

Of note for this clonotype: The junction does not match germline at one end; this may be a read error. The chain couples TRBV20-1 to TRBJ2-7, with 9 bases lining up with TRBD1. The CDR3 runs to 12 residues. CDR1 is DFQATT, CDR2 SNEGSKA, per germline (reference sequence). CDR3 amino acids: CSAKTGGTERYF. The CDR3 DNA follows: TGCAGTGCTAAAACAGGGGGCACCGAGCGGTACTTC.

This clonotype has only a few counts. The V call is TRBV7-2, the J call TRBJ2-1; unclear D gene. Trimming stripped 5 bases from V and 0 bases from J, with 14 bases between. The CDR3 length is 16 residues. Per germline, CDR1 SGHTA and CDR2 FQGNSA. In nucleotides, the CDR3 is TGTGCCAGCAGCCCTGAGGCGCGCTTCTCCTACAATGAGCAGTTCTTC. This encodes CASSPEARFSYNEQFF. The full variable domain, its missing parts supplied by reference TRBV7-2 and TRBJ2-1, is GAGVSQSPSNKVTEKGKDVELRCDPISGHTALYWYRQSLGQGLEFLIYFQGNSAPDKSGLPSDRFSAERTGGSVSTLTIQRTQQEDSAVYLCASSPEARFSYNEQFFGPGTRLTVL.

The chain joins TRBV20-1 to TRBJ2-3; possibly TRBD1 for D (6 bases). Germline V CDR1 and CDR2: DFQATT, SNEGSKA (reference sequence). The CDR3 extends over 15 amino acids. Trimming left V 5 bases short and J 2 bases short, with 17 bases between. CDR3 DNA sequence: TGCAGTGCTCCTGACAGGTTAGGGGTCACAGATACGCAGTATTTT. Protein product: CSAPDRLGVTDTQYF.

This clonotype has just a few counts. The V gene is TRBV27, the J gene TRBJ2-1, with 9 bases that match TRBD2. V trimming: 6 bases; J trimming: 2 bases; junction bases outside the gene matches: 2. The V gene's germline CDR1 is MNHEY and CDR2 SMNVEV (reference sequence). The CDR3 sequence is 14 residues long. CDR3 sequence (DNA): TGTGCCAGCAGGGAGCGGGGGGCCTACAATGAGCAGTTCTTC. This codes for CASRERGAYNEQFF.

This clonotype appeared many times. The chain joins TRBV29-1 to TRBJ2-3; 7 bases map to TRBD2. The length of the CDR3 is 13 residues. Germline V gene data show CDR1 as SQVTM and CDR2 as ANQGSEA. The J segment lost 0 bases and the V segment lost 7 bases, leaving 4 bases of the junction unmatched. CDR3 protein: CSAWGGSTDTQYF. The CDR3 DNA reads TGCAGCGCCTGGGGGGGTAGCACAGATACGCAGTATTTT.

The chain is built from TRBV20-1 and TRBJ1-2; tentative D call: TRBD1 (5 bases). The germline V and J ends were trimmed by 1 base and 6 bases, with 12 bases remaining between them. CDR3 size: 13 residues. Germline CDR1 is DFQATT and CDR2 is SNEGSKA (reference sequence). DNA for the CDR3: TGCAGTGCTAGAGTAAGAAAAGGGGATGGCTACACCTTC. It codes for CSARVRKGDGYTF.

V is TRBV18 and J is TRBJ2-5, with D possibly being TRBD1 or TRBD2 (5 bases each). The V end lost 4 bases, the J end lost 1 base, and 10 bases lay between the germline ends. Germline values: CDR1 KGHSH, CDR2 LQKENI. The CDR3 covers 14 residues. For the CDR3, the DNA is TGTGCCAGCTCACGACTTGGGGGCCAAGAGACCCAGTACTTC. Translating gives CASSRLGGQETQYF.

This clonotype has a single count. The genes are TRBV9 and TRBJ2-1; possible D gene TRBD1, 6 bases. Germline V CDR1 and CDR2: SGDLS, YYNGEE. Trimming took 3 bases from V and 6 from J, leaving 16 bases between them. This CDR3 has 15 residues. CDR3 nucleotides: TGTGCCAGCAGCGAGGGGGTGTCCCGGGTCAATGAGCAGTTCTTC. It yields the protein CASSEGVSRVNEQFF.

Worth noting for this clonotype: Mismatch with germline at one junction end may stem from a read error. The genes are TRBV18 and TRBJ2-6; D perhaps matches TRBD1 (5 bases). Germline V CDR1 and CDR2: KGHSH, LQKENI. The CDR3 is made up of 15 amino acids. CDR3 nucleotide sequence: TGTGCCGGCTCACTACAGGATGCCGGGGCCAACGTCCTGACTTTC. This sequence encodes CAGSLQDAGANVLTF.

The chain has TRBV5-1 and TRBJ2-1, with D possibly TRBD2 on 6 matching bases. CDR1 is SGHRS, CDR2 YFSETQ, per germline. CDR3 length: 16 residues. V shed 0 bases and J shed 1 base, with 11 bases lying between them. CDR3 DNA sequence: TGCGCCAGCAGCTTGGAAGGCGGACTATCCTACAATGAGCAGTTCTTC. Its translation: CASSLEGGLSYNEQFF.

The chain carries TRBV12-3 or TRBV12-4 and TRBJ2-5; perhaps TRBD2 as D (6 bases). This CDR3 is 14 amino acids long. V lost 5 bases and J 2 bases, leaving 12 bases between the germline ends. CDR3 residues: CASSPTSSQETQYF. The CDR3 nucleotides read TGTGCCAGCAGTCCAACTAGCAGTCAAGAGACCCAGTACTTC.

The rearrangement links TRBV6-1 to TRBJ2-5, with D perhaps given as TRBD1 or TRBD2 (5 bases each). This CDR3 comprises 15 residues. Between the trimmed V and J ends, which lost 0 bases and 3 bases, there was a span of 11 bases. CDR1 MNHNS and CDR2 SASEGT come from the germline V gene. The CDR3 DNA reads TGTGCCAGCAGTGAAGCCGCAGGGCGGGAAGAGACCCAGTACTTC. Protein product: CASSEAAGREETQYF.

This clonotype was observed a few times. The chain carries TRBV7-2 and TRBJ2-4; 16 bases are a match to TRBD2. J lost 7 bases, V lost 0 bases, and 3 bases had no gene match. This CDR3 spans 17 amino acids. CDR1 is SGHTA, CDR2 FQGNSA, per germline. CDR3 protein: CASSLAGTSGRGNIQYF. As DNA, the CDR3 is TGTGCCAGCAGCTTAGCCGGGACTAGCGGGAGGGGTAACATTCAGTACTTC.